What follows describes a single T cell receptor beta chain. Profiles of TCR beta VDJ and CDR3 were generated from a genomic DNA template. TCRdb processed the reads anew with MiXCR; each CDR3 protein has one entry. The sample has about 400,000 distinct CDR3 sequences, 65% to 80% seen once. The record originates from a study of CD8+CD57+ T cells in acquired aplastic anemia. Trimming pared 1 base from V and 16 bases from J, leaving 22 bases between. This CDR3 contains 15 residues. Germline V gene sequence: CDR1 SEHNR, CDR2 FQNEAQ (reference sequence). This TCR derives from a human donor in good health, serving as a control. Material for sequencing was sorted CD4+, CD8+, or CD8+CD57+ T cells (not recorded which) from PBMCs. The gene calls are TRBV7-9 and TRBJ2-2; tentative D call: TRBD1 (6 bases). The CDR3 DNA reads TGTGCCAGCAGCTTAGTTTTTGGACAGTCTGGAAACACGTTTTTT. Its protein product is CASSLVFGQSGNTFF.